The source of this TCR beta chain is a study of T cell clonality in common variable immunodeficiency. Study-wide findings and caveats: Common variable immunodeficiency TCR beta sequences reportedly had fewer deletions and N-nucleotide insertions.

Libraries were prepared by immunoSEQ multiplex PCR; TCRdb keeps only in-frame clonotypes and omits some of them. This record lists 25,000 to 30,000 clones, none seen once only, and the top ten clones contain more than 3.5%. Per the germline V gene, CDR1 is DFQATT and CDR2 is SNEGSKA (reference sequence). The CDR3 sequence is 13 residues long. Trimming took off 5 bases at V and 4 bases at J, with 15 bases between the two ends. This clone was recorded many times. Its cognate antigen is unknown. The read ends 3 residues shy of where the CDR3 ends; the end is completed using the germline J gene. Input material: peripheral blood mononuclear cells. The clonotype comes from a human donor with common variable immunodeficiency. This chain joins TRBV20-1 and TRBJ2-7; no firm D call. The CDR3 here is CSAQAQAAYEQYF. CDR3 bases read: TGCAGTGCTCAGGCCCAGGCAGCATACGAG.